This T cell receptor (beta chain) was obtained from a study of T cells in Graves' hyperthyroidism and ophthalmopathy. Patients with uncontrolled infections, other autoimmune diseases, pregnancy or lactation were excluded. Germline V gene lookup returns CDR1 SGHAT and CDR2 FQDESV (reference sequence). This CDR3 has 16 residues. Trimming removed 5 bases from V and 4 bases from J; junction bases left unmatched: 6. Researchers took RNA transcripts and amplified the TCR beta CDR3 regions from them. A set of HTBI primers served as the primers for a first-round RT-PCR of the TCR CDR3. Each CDR3 protein gets one entry after TCRdb re-called the multiplex PCR reads with MiXCR. The repertoire includes about 300,000 distinct CDR3 sequences, less than 30% of them detected once, and around 30% sits in the top ten.

V gene TRBV11-1 combines with J gene TRBJ2-6, with TRBD1 identical over 9 bases. Sequenced material: blood. This TCR was sampled from a man aged 35 to 55 with Graves' hyperthyroidism that later progressed to Graves' ophthalmopathy. The CDR3 reads CASSTGGGLGANVLTF. The CDR3 DNA is TGTGCCAGCAGCACAGGGGGCGGGTTGGGGGCCAACGTCCTGACTTTC.